The 27 T cell receptor beta chains listed next were all sequenced from one sample in a study of lung T cells in sarcoidosis with Löfgren's syndrome. One entry per CDR3 protein, called by TCRdb with MiXCR from the reads. The table has 15,000 to 20,000 distinct CDR3 sequences, about 20% seen once. Sequenced material: CD4+ T cells from PBMCs. Receptors originate from a human donor with sarcoidosis (Löfgren's syndrome or another form), or a control subject (not recorded which).

Details on this clonotype: A much larger clone is a single base away; this may be a read error. No conserved phenylalanine or tryptophan ends this CDR3, so it is likely a read error. The rearrangement links TRBV29-1 to TRBJ1-1; a possible D gene is TRBD1 (5 bases). This CDR3 contains 10 residues. Looked up from germline, CDR1 is SQVTM and CDR2 is ANQGSEA. The V end lost 8 bases, the J end lost 8 bases, and 12 bases lay between the germline ends. For the CDR3, the DNA is TGCAGCACAATCCGGACAGAAGCTTTCCTT. This gives the protein CSTIRTEAFL.

There are a few counts of this clonotype. It may be a read error: a sequence one base away is much more abundant. The gene calls are TRBV20-1 and TRBJ2-7, with D uncertain. The CDR3 has 10 amino acids. CDR1 and CDR2 (germline): DFQATT, SNEGSKA (reference sequence). Trimming removed 6 bases from V and 6 bases from J, with 9 bases in between. The CDR3: CSARNAEQYF. The CDR3 nucleotides read TGCAGTGCCAGAAATGCCGAGCAGTACTTC.

Note on this clonotype: Given a much more abundant clone one base away, this may be a read error. The V call is TRBV20-1, the J call TRBJ2-5; the D gene is possibly TRBD1 (7 bases). The CDR3 sequence is 12 residues long. Per germline, CDR1 DFQATT and CDR2 SNEGSKA (reference sequence). CDR3 nucleotides: TGCAGTGCTAGATCCAGGGGGGTAACCCGGTACTTC. This encodes CSARSRGVTRYF.

The V and J genes are TRBV11-3 and TRBJ2-3; D is ambiguous. CDR3 length: 12 residues. Between the trimmed V and J ends, which lost 7 bases and 5 bases, there was a span of 10 bases. Germline CDR1 SGHNT, CDR2 YENEEA. The CDR3 nucleotides are TGTGCCAGCACCCGGACGCTAGATACGCAGTATTTT. This gives the protein CASTRTLDTQYF.

This clonotype was counted at least ten times. The J gene is TRBJ2-7, the V gene TRBV20-1; 14 bases map to TRBD2. This CDR3 region has 14 residues. Germline V gives CDR1 DFQATT, CDR2 SNEGSKA (reference sequence). Unmatched junction bases numbered 8, after V lost 5 bases and J lost 8 bases. CDR3 nucleotide sequence: TGCAGTGCTCAAAGGGGGACTAGCGGGAGCAAGCAGTACTTC. Protein product: CSAQRGTSGSKQYF.

This clonotype was observed a few times. CDR3 coding DNA: TGCAGCGTATTCAACACAGATACGCAGTATTTT. This encodes CSVFNTDTQYF. The gene calls are TRBV29-1 and TRBJ2-3; no clear D. The V end lost 6 bases, the J end lost 2 bases, and 6 bases lay between the germline ends. Germline V gives CDR1 SQVTM, CDR2 ANQGSEA. This CDR3 is 11 amino acids long.

This clonotype is classed as medium-sized. The chain joins TRBV20-1 to TRBJ1-5, with TRBD1 identical over 7 bases. Trimming cost V 5 bases and J 4 bases; bases outside gene matches: 2. Germline CDR1 and CDR2: DFQATT and SNEGSKA (reference sequence). The CDR3 is 12 residues long. The CDR3 protein is CSADRVNQPQHF. The CDR3, as DNA: TGCAGTGCTGACAGGGTTAATCAGCCCCAGCATTTT.

This clonotype appeared a few times. The chain joins TRBV12-3 or TRBV12-4 to TRBJ2-7, with D tentatively TRBD1 (5 bases). This CDR3 has 12 residues. Trimming cost V 6 bases and J 4 bases, with 10 bases left between them. The CDR3 sequence is CASSQGVYEQYF. The DNA of the CDR3 is TGTGCCAGCAGCCAGGGTGTGTACGAGCAGTACTTC.

This clonotype was observed many times. The chain employs TRBV29-1 and TRBJ2-5; 12 positions agree with TRBD2. The germline gives CDR1 SQVTM, CDR2 ANQGSEA. V was clipped by 6 bases and J by 2 bases; unmatched bases: 4. This CDR3 has 14 amino acids. CDR3 protein: CSVTSGGRQETQYF. As DNA, the CDR3 is TGCAGCGTCACTAGCGGGGGGAGGCAAGAGACCCAGTACTTC.

Details on this clonotype: A much bigger clone sits one base away, suggesting this may be a read error. V and J are TRBV16 and TRBJ2-7; TRBD2 aligns across 7 bases. With 6 bases clipped from V and 8 bases from J, the junction kept 10 bases outside the gene matches. The CDR3 length is 13 residues. The germline V gene has CDR1 KGHSY and CDR2 FQNENV. The CDR3, as DNA: TGTGCCAGCAGTTTGGGACTAAGGTACAAGCAGTACTTC. Residues: CASSLGLRYKQYF. Full variable domain (outside the CDR3, taken from reference TRBV16 and TRBJ2-7): GEEVAQTPKHLVRGEGQKAKLYCAPIKGHSYVFWYQQVLKNEFKFLISFQNENVFDETGMPKERFSAKCLPNSPCSLEIQATKLEDSAVYFCASSLGLRYKQYFGPGTRLTVT.

This clonotype was detected ten times or more. The chain employs TRBV2 and TRBJ1-5, with 7 nucleotides matching TRBD1. V shed 7 bases and J 6 bases; nucleotides not matched to a gene: 9. The CDR3 totals 14 residues. Germline V gives CDR1 SNHLY, CDR2 FYNNEI. The CDR3 DNA is TGTGCCAGCAAGACAGGGAGGGATACTCAGCCCCAGCATTTT. The encoded protein is CASKTGRDTQPQHF.

This clonotype was counted ten times or more. The chain couples TRBV5-1 to TRBJ2-7; D not resolved. The CDR3 is made up of 17 amino acids. The germline V gene has CDR1 SGHRS and CDR2 YFSETQ. Trimming stripped 4 bases from V and 3 bases from J, with 23 bases between. The DNA of the CDR3 is TGCGCCAGCAGCCCCACACTCGGTTCCCCTAAGGGCTACGAGCAGTACTTC. It translates to CASSPTLGSPKGYEQYF. The entire variable domain, with the rest obtained from reference TRBV5-1 and TRBJ2-7, is as follows: KAGVTQTPRYLIKTRGQQVTLSCSPISGHRSVSWYQQTPGQGLQFLFEYFSETQRNKGNFPGRFSGRQFSNSRSEMNVSTLELGDSALYLCASSPTLGSPKGYEQYFGPGTRLTVT.

By proportion, this clonotype is medium-sized. The chain is built from TRBV25-1 and TRBJ1-2, with D uncertain. There are 12 residues in the CDR3. V lost 3 bases and J 4 bases, leaving 6 bases between the germline ends. Per germline, CDR1 MGHDK and CDR2 SYGVNS. The CDR3 bases are TGTGCCAGCAGTGATCCCCCCTATGGCTACACCTTC. This sequence encodes CASSDPPYGYTF.

A word on this clonotype: This may be a read error: a much more frequent sequence differs by one nucleotide. The V call is TRBV4-2, the J call TRBJ2-3; TRBD1 aligns across 8 bases. Germline V lookup: CDR1 LGHNA, CDR2 YNFKEQ. The CDR3 is 16 amino acids. V shed 0 bases, J shed 4 bases, and the junction held 6 bases outside the gene matches. This chain's CDR3 is CASSQETGAGSDTQYF. The DNA of the CDR3 is TGTGCCAGCAGCCAAGAGACAGGGGCGGGGTCAGATACGCAGTATTTT.

The sample holds many counts of this clonotype. This chain joins TRBV5-4 and TRBJ2-7; a weak D match, TRBD2 (5 bases). The V end lost 4 bases, the J end lost 6 bases, and 17 bases lay between the germline ends. The germline V gene has CDR1 SGHNT and CDR2 YYREEE (reference sequence). This CDR3 is 14 amino acids long. This CDR3 is CASSTLDLAGEQYF. The CDR3, as DNA: TGTGCCAGCAGCACCCTGGACCTCGCGGGCGAGCAGTACTTC.

Comments on this clonotype: One base away lies a much larger clone, so this may be a sequencing read error. The rearrangement links TRBV4-1 to TRBJ2-3; a possible D gene is TRBD2 (6 bases). In germline, CDR1 is MGHRA, CDR2 YSYEKL. The CDR3 runs to 17 residues. CDR3 in amino acids: CASSQGPLTTSTDTRYF. CDR3 bases: TGCGCCAGCAGCCAAGGGCCACTGACAACTAGCACAGATACGCGGTATTTT.

At least ten counts were recorded for this clonotype. This chain connects TRBV19 to TRBJ1-2; D is unclear. Trimming stripped 3 bases from V and 1 base from J, with 18 bases between. This CDR3 is built from 17 residues. Per germline, CDR1 LNHDA and CDR2 SQIVND (reference sequence). CDR3 in amino acids: CASSMERTPAVNYGYTF. Here the CDR3 DNA reads TGTGCCAGTAGTATGGAACGCACCCCCGCAGTTAACTATGGCTACACCTTC.

This clonotype occurred once. A read error may be the cause here, since a much bigger clone is one base away. The V gene is TRBV10-3, the J gene TRBJ2-5; the match to TRBD1 covers 7 bases. Germline V gene lookup returns CDR1 ENHRY and CDR2 SYGVKD. There are 15 residues in the CDR3. CDR3 nucleotides: TGTGTCATCAGTACCTCCGGGACAGCTCAAGAGACCCGGTACTTC. Amino acids: CVISTSGTAQETRYF.

There are many counts of this clonotype. The V call is TRBV7-2, the J call TRBJ1-2; maybe TRBD1 (5 bases). The CDR3 spans 13 residues. The V gene's germline CDR1 is SGHTA and CDR2 FQGNSA. V was cut by 4 bases and J by 5 bases, with 11 bases left in between. As DNA, the CDR3 is TGTGCCAGCAGCTCTCAGACAGCTTATGGCTACACCTTC. Translating gives CASSSQTAYGYTF.

This clonotype was detected ten times or more. This chain connects TRBV30 to TRBJ2-3, with D hard to call. The CDR3 is 13 amino acids. From germline, CDR1 is GTSNPN and CDR2 SVGIG (reference sequence). Trimming cost V 0 bases and J 4 bases, with 8 bases left between them. The chain's CDR3 is CAWSVSGPDTQYF. For the CDR3, the DNA is TGTGCCTGGAGTGTATCCGGTCCAGATACGCAGTATTTT.

This clonotype was recorded at least ten times. This sequence joins TRBV7-2 and TRBJ2-7; D not certain. Germline CDR1 is SGHTA and CDR2 is FQGNSA. This CDR3 comprises 13 residues. V was trimmed by 5 bases and J by 7 bases, leaving 15 bases between them. The CDR3 DNA sequence: TGTGCCAGCAGCCGTACCACCCTTGGGGAGCAGTACTTC. The encoded protein is CASSRTTLGEQYF.

The table lists this clonotype with many counts. J is TRBJ2-7 and V is TRBV3-1; D might be TRBD2 (5 bases). Germline CDR1 reads LGHDT; CDR2 reads YNNKEL (reference sequence). The V end was cut by 7 bases, the J end by 2 bases, with 15 bases between. The CDR3 extends over 14 amino acids. The CDR3 DNA follows: TGTGCCAGCACCCCTAGCACCATACCCTACGAGCAGTACTTC. Translated: CASTPSTIPYEQYF.

This clonotype is labeled as medium-sized. V gene TRBV20-1 combines with J gene TRBJ2-1; 8 nucleotides agree with TRBD2. The V and J ends lost 3 bases and 2 bases, in that order; junction bases with no gene match: 0. From germline, CDR1 is DFQATT and CDR2 SNEGSKA (reference sequence). The CDR3 covers 13 residues. Written as DNA, the CDR3 is TGCAGTGCTAGCGGGGGGGCCTACAATGAGCAGTTCTTC. Amino acid sequence: CSASGGAYNEQFF.

This clonotype showed up many times. The chain recombines TRBV12-3 or TRBV12-4 with TRBJ1-1, with D hard to call. This CDR3 is built from 12 residues. The V and J ends lost 6 bases and 5 bases respectively, with 10 bases between them. CDR3 sequence (DNA): TGTGCCAGCAGCCGGGCGCGGACTGAAGCTTTCTTT. Its protein is CASSRARTEAFF.

This clonotype was seen repeatedly, ten times or more. The CDR3 spells CSYDRGPQFF. CDR3 sequence (DNA): TGCAGCTACGACAGGGGGCCCCAGTTCTTC. The rearrangement links TRBV29-1 to TRBJ2-1, with 10 bases matching TRBD1. Trimming at V came to 8 bases and at J to 13 bases, leaving 5 bases not matched to a gene. The CDR3 sequence is 10 residues long. The germline V gene has CDR1 SQVTM and CDR2 ANQGSEA.

This clonotype was seen at least ten times. The genes are TRBV27 and TRBJ2-5; tentative D call: TRBD2 (6 bases). Germline V gives CDR1 MNHEY, CDR2 SMNVEV (reference sequence). Trimming cost V 5 bases and J 4 bases, with 17 bases left between them. This CDR3 comprises 15 residues. CDR3 DNA: TGTGCCAGCAGTCCCCGTACTAGCTGGGGAGAGACCCAGTACTTC. This translates into CASSPRTSWGETQYF.

Remarks on this clonotype: A much larger clonotype is one base distant, so this may be a read error. The V gene is TRBV14, the J gene TRBJ2-5, with D hard to call. Deletions cut 0 bases from V and 5 bases from J, with 4 bases between. The CDR3 has 12 residues. Germline V CDR1 and CDR2: SGHDN, FVKESK. The CDR3 DNA reads TGTGCCAGCAGCCAAGAAAACGAGACCCAGTACTTC. Translated, it gives CASSQENETQYF.